This T cell receptor (beta chain) comes out of a study of T cell repertoires in cytomegalovirus infection. Overall study: Well-studied HLA-B-restricted epitopes and recently identified HLA-C-restricted epitopes of CMV were both used in the study. Study-wide results and caveats: Summed frequency of shared TCR beta families picked out CMV carriers who also had the relevant HLA.

This clonotype was counted at least ten times. Its antigen is as yet unknown. CDR1 and CDR2 (germline): SGHTA, FQGNSA. The CDR3 runs 16 residues. The junction had 7 bases not matched to a gene; V was cut back by 1 base and J by 5 bases. From the reads, TCRdb called clonotypes with MiXCR, one entry per CDR3 protein. This sample yields approximately 910,000 distinct CDR3 sequences, of which less than 35% are seen a single time; over 12% belongs to the top ten. Specimen: cultured CD8+ T cells from PBMCs, collected from culture after CMV antigen stimulation. The sequence was obtained from a human donor in good health (CMV status not recorded). Some clones in this sample may be carry-over from other donors' samples. The gene calls are TRBV7-2 and TRBJ2-5, with 10 positions matching TRBD2. CDR3 DNA: TGTGCCAGCAGCTTAGAGACAGCGGGGGGGAGTGAGACCCAGTACTTC. It encodes CASSLETAGGSETQYF. The variable domain in full, completed from reference TRBV7-2 and TRBJ2-5, reads GAGVSQSPSNKVTEKGKDVELRCDPISGHTALYWYRQSLGQGLEFLIYFQGNSAPDKSGLPSDRFSAERTGGSVSTLTIQRTQQEDSAVYLCASSLETAGGSETQYFGPGTRLLVL.